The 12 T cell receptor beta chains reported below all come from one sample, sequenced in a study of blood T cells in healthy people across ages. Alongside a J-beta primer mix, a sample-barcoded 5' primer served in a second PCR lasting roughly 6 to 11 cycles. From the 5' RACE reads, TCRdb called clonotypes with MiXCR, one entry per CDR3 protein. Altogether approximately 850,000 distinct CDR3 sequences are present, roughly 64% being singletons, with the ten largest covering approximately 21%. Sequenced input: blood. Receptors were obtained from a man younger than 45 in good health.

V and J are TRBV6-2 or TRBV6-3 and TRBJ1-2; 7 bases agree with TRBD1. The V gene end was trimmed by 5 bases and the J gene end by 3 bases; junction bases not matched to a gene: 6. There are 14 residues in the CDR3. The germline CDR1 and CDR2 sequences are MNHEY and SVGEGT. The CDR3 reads CASSLRDSHYGYTF. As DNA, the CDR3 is TGTGCCAGCAGTCTCCGGGACAGTCACTATGGCTACACCTTC.

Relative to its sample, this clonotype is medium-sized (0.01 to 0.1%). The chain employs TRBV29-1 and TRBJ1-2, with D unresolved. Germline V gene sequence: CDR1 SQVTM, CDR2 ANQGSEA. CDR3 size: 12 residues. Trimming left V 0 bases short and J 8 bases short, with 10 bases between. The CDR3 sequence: CSVEDSVRGYTF. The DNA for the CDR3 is TGCAGCGTTGAAGATTCAGTACGCGGCTACACCTTC.

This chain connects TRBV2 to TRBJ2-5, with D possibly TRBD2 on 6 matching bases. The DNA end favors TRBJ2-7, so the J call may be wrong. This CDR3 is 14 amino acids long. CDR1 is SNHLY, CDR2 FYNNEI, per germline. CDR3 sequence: CANRPEGKIYEQYF. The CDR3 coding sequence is TGTGCCAACCGACCGGAGGGGAAGATCTACGAGCAGTACTTC.

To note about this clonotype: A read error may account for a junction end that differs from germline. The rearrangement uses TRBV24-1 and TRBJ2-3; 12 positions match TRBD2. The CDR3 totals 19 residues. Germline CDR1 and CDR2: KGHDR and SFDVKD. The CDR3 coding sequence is TGTGCCACCAGTGATTTGCCTCTGACTAGCGGGAGTAGCACAGATACGCGGTATTTT. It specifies CATSDLPLTSGSSTDTRYF.

The CDR3 is CATSDSTGLRGYTF. Here the CDR3 DNA reads TGTGCCACCAGTGATTCAACAGGGCTTAGAGGCTACACCTTC. This chain connects TRBV24-1 to TRBJ1-2; D may be TRBD1 (6 bases). The germline CDR1 and CDR2 sequences are KGHDR and SFDVKD. The CDR3 is made up of 14 amino acids. Trimming stripped 2 bases from V and 8 bases from J, with 14 bases between.

CDR3 loop: CASRNRPGTRNTGELFF. As DNA, the CDR3 is TGTGCCAGCAGGAACCGACCCGGGACTAGGAACACCGGGGAGCTGTTTTTT. The chain recombines TRBV7-9 with TRBJ2-2; 8 nucleotides match TRBD2. With V trimmed by 6 bases and J by 1 base, 10 bases remained unmatched. The CDR3 has 17 amino acids. Looked up from germline, CDR1 is SEHNR and CDR2 is FQNEAQ (reference sequence).

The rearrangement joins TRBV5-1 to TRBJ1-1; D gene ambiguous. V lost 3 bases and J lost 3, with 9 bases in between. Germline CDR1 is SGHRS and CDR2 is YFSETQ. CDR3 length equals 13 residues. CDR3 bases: TGCGCCAGCAGCTCCAGACGTTACACTGAAGCTTTCTTT. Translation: CASSSRRYTEAFF.

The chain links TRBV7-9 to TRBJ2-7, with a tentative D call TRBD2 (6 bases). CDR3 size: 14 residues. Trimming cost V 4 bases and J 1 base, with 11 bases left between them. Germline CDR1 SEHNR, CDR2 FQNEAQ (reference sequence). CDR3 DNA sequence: TGTGCCAGCAGCTCGGAGGGAGGTTCCTACGAGCAGTACTTC. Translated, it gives CASSSEGGSYEQYF.

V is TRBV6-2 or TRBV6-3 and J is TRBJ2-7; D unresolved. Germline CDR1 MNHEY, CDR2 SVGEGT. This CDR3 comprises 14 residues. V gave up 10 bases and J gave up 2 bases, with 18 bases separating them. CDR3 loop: CATAPAYKTYEQYF. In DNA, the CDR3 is TGTGCCACCGCCCCCGCTTACAAAACCTACGAGCAGTACTTC.

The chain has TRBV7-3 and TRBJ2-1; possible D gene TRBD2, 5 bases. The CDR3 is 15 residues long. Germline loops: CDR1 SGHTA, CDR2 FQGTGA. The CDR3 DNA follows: TGTGCTACCAACCGCCGGTGTAGCGATAACAATGAGCAGTTCTTC. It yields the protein CATNRRCSDNNEQFF.

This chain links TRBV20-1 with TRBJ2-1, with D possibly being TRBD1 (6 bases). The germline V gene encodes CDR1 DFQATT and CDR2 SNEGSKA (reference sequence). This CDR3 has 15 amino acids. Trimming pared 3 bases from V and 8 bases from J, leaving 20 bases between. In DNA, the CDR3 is TGCAGTGCTAGGGATGAGGGGGTGGCCACTGATGAGCAGTTCTTC. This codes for CSARDEGVATDEQFF.

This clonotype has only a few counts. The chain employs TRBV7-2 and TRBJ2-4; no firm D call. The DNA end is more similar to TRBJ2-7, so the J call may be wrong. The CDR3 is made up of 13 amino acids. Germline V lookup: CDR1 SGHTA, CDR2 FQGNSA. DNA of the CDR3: TGTGCCAGCAGCTTAGAGGCTAGGACCGAGCAGTACTTC. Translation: CASSLEARTEQYF.